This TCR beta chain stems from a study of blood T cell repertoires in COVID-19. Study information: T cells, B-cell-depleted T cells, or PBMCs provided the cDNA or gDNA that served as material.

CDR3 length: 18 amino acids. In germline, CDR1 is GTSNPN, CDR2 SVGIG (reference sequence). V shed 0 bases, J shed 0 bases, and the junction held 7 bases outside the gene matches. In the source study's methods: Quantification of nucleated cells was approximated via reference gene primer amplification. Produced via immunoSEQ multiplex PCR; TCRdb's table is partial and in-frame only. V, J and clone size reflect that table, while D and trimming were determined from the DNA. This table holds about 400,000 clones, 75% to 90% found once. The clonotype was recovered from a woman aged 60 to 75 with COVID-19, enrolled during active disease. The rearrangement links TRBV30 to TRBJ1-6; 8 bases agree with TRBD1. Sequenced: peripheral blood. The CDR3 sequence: CAWSVFRDRSSYNSPLHF. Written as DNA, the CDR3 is TGTGCCTGGAGTGTCTTCCGGGACAGGTCCTCCTATAATTCACCCCTCCACTTT.